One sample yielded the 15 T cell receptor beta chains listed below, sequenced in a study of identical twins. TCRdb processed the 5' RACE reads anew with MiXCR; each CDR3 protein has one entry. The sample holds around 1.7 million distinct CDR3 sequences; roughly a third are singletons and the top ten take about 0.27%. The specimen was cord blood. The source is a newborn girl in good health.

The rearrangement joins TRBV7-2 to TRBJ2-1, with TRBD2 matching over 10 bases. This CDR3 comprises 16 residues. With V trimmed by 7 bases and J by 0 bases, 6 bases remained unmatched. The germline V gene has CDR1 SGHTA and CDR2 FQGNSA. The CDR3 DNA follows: TGTGCCAGCAACCCATCTAGCGGGAGCTCCTACAATGAGCAGTTCTTC. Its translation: CASNPSSGSSYNEQFF. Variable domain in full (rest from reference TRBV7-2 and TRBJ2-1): GAGVSQSPSNKVTEKGKDVELRCDPISGHTALYWYRQSLGQGLEFLIYFQGNSAPDKSGLPSDRFSAERTGGSVSTLTIQRTQQEDSAVYLCASNPSSGSSYNEQFFGPGTRLTVL.

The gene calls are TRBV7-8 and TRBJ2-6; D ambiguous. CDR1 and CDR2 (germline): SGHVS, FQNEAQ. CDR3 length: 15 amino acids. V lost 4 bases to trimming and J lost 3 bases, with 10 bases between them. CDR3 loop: CASSSQGYGANVLTF. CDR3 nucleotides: TGTGCCAGCAGCTCCCAAGGTTATGGGGCCAACGTCCTGACTTTC. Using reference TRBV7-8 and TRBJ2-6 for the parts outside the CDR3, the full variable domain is GAGVSQSPRYKVAKRGQDVALRCDPISGHVSLFWYQQALGQGPEFLTYFQNEAQLDKSGLPSDRFFAERPEGSVSTLKIQRTQQEDSAVYLCASSSQGYGANVLTFGAGSRLTVL.

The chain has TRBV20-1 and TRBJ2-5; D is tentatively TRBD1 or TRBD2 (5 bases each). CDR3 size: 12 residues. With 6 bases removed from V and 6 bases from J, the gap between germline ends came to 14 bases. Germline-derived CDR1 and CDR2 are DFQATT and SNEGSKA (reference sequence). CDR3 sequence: CSARDRWQTQYF. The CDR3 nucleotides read TGCAGTGCCCGGGACCGTTGGCAGACCCAGTACTTC.

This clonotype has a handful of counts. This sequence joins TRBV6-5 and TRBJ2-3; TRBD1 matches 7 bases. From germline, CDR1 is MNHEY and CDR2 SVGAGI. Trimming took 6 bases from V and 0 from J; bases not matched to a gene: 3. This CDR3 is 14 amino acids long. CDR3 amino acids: CASRGQFSTDTQYF. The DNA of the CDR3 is TGTGCCAGCAGGGGACAGTTTAGCACAGATACGCAGTATTTT.

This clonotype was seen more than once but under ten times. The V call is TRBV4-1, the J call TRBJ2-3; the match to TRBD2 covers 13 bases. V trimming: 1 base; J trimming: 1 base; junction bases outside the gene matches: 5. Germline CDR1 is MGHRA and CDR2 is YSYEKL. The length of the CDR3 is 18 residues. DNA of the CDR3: TGCGCCAGCAGCCAAGGAGGACTAGCGGGAGAGGGCACAGATACGCAGTATTTT. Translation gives CASSQGGLAGEGTDTQYF.

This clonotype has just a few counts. The CDR3 nucleotides are TGTGCCAGCAGTTACGATGCAGGGGGGAAAAACATTCAGTACTTC. This encodes CASSYDAGGKNIQYF. The chain couples TRBV6-5 to TRBJ2-4; a possible D gene is TRBD1 (7 bases). Germline CDR1 and CDR2: MNHEY and SVGAGI. The CDR3 totals 15 residues. V was shortened by 2 bases and J by 4 bases, with 12 bases between the two germline ends.

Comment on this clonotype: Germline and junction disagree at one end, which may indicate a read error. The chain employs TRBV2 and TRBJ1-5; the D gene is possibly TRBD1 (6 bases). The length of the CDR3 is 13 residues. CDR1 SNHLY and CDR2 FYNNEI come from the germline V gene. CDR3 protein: CASRRGEDQPQNF. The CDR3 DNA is TGTGCCAGCAGGAGGGGGGAAGATCAGCCCCAGAATTTT.

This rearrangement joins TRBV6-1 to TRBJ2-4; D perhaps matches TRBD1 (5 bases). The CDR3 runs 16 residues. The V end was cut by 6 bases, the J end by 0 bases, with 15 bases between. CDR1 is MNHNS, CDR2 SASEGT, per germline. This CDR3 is CASRTGRPLAKNIQYF. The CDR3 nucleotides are TGTGCCAGCAGAACAGGACGCCCACTAGCCAAAAACATTCAGTACTTC.

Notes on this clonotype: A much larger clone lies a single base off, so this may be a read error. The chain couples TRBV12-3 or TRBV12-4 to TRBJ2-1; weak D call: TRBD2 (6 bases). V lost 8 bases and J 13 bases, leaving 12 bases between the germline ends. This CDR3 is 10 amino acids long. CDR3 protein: CASGGETQFF. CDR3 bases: TGTGCCAGCGGAGGGGAGACCCAGTTCTTC.

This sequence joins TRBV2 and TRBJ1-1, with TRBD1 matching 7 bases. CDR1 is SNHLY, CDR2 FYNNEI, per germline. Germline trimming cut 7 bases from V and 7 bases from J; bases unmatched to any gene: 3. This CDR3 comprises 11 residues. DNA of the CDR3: TGTGCCAGCAAAAGGACAGGTGAAGCTTTCTTT. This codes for CASKRTGEAFF.

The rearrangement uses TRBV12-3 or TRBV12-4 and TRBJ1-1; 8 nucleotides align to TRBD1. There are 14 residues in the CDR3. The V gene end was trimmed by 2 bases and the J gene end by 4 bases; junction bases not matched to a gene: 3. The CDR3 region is CASSLTGGVTEAFF. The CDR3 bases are TGTGCCAGCAGTTTAACAGGGGGGGTCACTGAAGCTTTCTTT.

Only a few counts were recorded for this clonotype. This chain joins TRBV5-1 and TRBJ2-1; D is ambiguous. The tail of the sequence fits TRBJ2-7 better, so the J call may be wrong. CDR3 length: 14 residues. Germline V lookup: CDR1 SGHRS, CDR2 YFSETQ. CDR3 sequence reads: CASSTPKTYNEQYF. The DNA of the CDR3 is TGCGCCAGCAGCACCCCCAAGACCTACAATGAGCAGTACTTC.

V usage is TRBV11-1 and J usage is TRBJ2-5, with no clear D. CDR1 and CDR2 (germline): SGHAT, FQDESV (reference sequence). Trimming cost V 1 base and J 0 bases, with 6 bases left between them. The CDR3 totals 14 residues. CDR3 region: CASSLDQDQETQYF. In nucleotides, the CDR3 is TGTGCCAGCAGCTTAGACCAGGACCAAGAGACCCAGTACTTC.

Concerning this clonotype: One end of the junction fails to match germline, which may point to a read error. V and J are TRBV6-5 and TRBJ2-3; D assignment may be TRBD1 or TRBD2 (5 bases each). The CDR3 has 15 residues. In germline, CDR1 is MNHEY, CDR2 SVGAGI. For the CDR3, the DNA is TGTGCCGGCAGTTACCGGGGACCGATTGAAGATACGCAGTATTTT. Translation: CAGSYRGPIEDTQYF.

CDR3 loop: CASSLRVREQYF. In DNA form, the CDR3 reads TGTGCCAGCTCCCTCAGAGTGAGGGAGCAGTACTTC. This rearrangement joins TRBV28 to TRBJ2-5; a possible D gene is TRBD2 (5 bases). Germline CDR1 and CDR2: MDHEN and SYDVKM. V shed 8 bases and J shed 11 bases, with 18 bases lying between them. There are 12 residues in the CDR3. The whole variable domain, remainder taken from reference TRBV28 and TRBJ2-5, is DVKVTQSSRYLVKRTGEKVFLECVQDMDHENMFWYRQDPGLGLRLIYFSYDVKMKEKGDIPEGYSVSREKKERFSLILESASTNQTSMYLCASSLRVREQYFGPGTRLLVL.